This T cell receptor (beta chain) was documented in a study of chemoradiotherapy in HPV16-positive cancers. This clone has a handful of counts. Germline V lookup: CDR1 LNHDA, CDR2 SQIVND (reference sequence). CDR3 size: 15 residues. J gave up 7 bases and V 5 bases, and 10 bases lay outside the gene matches. The data were produced by immunoSEQ multiplex PCR, yet TCRdb's version contains in-frame clones alone and is incomplete. The sample shows around 14,000 clones, just under 80% of them seen only once. The sequence derives from a human donor with HPV-associated anogenital cancer. This sample was gathered from a patient who underwent chemoradiotherapy. V and J are TRBV19 and TRBJ1-5; 8 bases are shared with TRBD1. In DNA, the CDR3 is TGTGCCAGTAGTTTGATGGACAGGGATGTGCAGCCCCAGCATTTT. It encodes CASSLMDRDVQPQHF.